These 31 T cell receptor beta chains came from one sample sequenced in a study of OX40 agonist ivuxolimab in advanced cancers. Produced via immunoSEQ multiplex PCR; TCRdb's table is partial and in-frame only. Here the sample spans some 19,000 clones, less than 85% being singletons. The sample in question was CD4+ or CD8+ T cells sorted from blood, obtained in a trial of the OX40 agonist ivuxolimab. The source of these receptors is an adult with an advanced solid tumor such as melanoma, head and neck, liver or kidney cancer.

The chain has TRBV5-1 and TRBJ1-1; D remains unclear. Germline-derived CDR1 and CDR2 are SGHRS and YFSETQ. This CDR3 region has 15 residues. V lost 2 bases and J 1 base, leaving 12 bases between the germline ends. The CDR3 region is CASSFYHRGNTEAFF. The CDR3 DNA follows: TGCGCCAGCAGCTTTTACCATCGGGGGAACACTGAAGCTTTCTTT.

The chain recombines TRBV9 with TRBJ1-5; D unclear. Trimming stripped 0 bases from V and 3 bases from J, with 7 bases between. CDR3 length: 14 amino acids. From germline, CDR1 is SGDLS and CDR2 YYNGEE. Here the CDR3 reads CASSVGADNQPQHF. In DNA form, the CDR3 reads TGTGCCAGCAGCGTAGGGGCTGACAATCAGCCCCAGCATTTT. Full variable domain (outside the CDR3, taken from reference TRBV9 and TRBJ1-5): DSGVTQTPKHLITATGQRVTLRCSPRSGDLSVYWYQQSLDQGLQFLIQYYNGEERAKGNILERFSAQQFPDLHSELNLSSLELGDSALYFCASSVGADNQPQHFGDGTRLSIL.

This chain uses TRBV19 with TRBJ2-2; TRBD2 is a possible D gene (6 bases). Germline V gene data show CDR1 as LNHDA and CDR2 as SQIVND (reference sequence). This CDR3 region has 14 residues. V shed 5 bases and J shed 2 bases, with 9 bases lying between them. CDR3 region: CASSPGLNTGELFF. The CDR3 DNA reads TGTGCCAGTAGTCCGGGACTTAACACCGGGGAGCTGTTTTTT.

This chain joins TRBV9 and TRBJ2-7; D may be TRBD1 or TRBD2 (5 bases each). This CDR3 is built from 14 residues. CDR1 and CDR2 (germline): SGDLS, YYNGEE. Trimming took 4 bases from V and 1 from J, leaving 12 bases between them. In nucleotides, the CDR3 is TGTGCCAGCAGCATTAGCTGGGGGTCCTACGAGCAGTACTTC. Amino acid sequence: CASSISWGSYEQYF.

The chain carries TRBV7-2 and TRBJ1-1; the D gene is possibly TRBD1 (5 bases). The germline CDR1 and CDR2 sequences are SGHTA and FQGNSA. The V and J ends lost 5 bases and 5 bases respectively, with 12 bases between them. CDR3 length: 13 amino acids. The CDR3, as DNA: TGTGCCAGCAGCCCTCAGGGTGGAACTGAAGCTTTCTTT. Translating gives CASSPQGGTEAFF. Complete variable domain (other parts from reference TRBV7-2 and TRBJ1-1): GAGVSQSPSNKVTEKGKDVELRCDPISGHTALYWYRQSLGQGLEFLIYFQGNSAPDKSGLPSDRFSAERTGGSVSTLTIQRTQQEDSAVYLCASSPQGGTEAFFGQGTRLTVV.

This clone has ten or more counts. The chain carries TRBV21-1 and TRBJ1-3; the table's D call, TRBD1, has no DNA check behind it. TRBV21-1 is given as a pseudogene. The CDR3 is 16 amino acids. CDR3 sequence reads: CASRTLGAFSGNTIYF. The CDR3 region has the DNA TGTGCCAGCAGAACCCTTGGGGCCTTCTCTGGAAACACCATATATTTT.

The chain employs TRBV14 and TRBJ2-7; 7 nucleotides match TRBD2. The CDR3 totals 16 residues. V lost 6 bases, J lost 7 bases, and 18 bases stayed unmatched. Germline CDR1 SGHDN, CDR2 FVKESK. Written as DNA, the CDR3 is TGTGCCAGCAGTCCACCGTTTGGGGAGGGGACGGGGGAGCAGTACTTC. This codes for CASSPPFGEGTGEQYF.

This clone is termed medium-sized. This CDR3 is also generated by other DNA sequences in the sample. The V call is TRBV4-2, the J call TRBJ1-1, with TRBD1 matching over 10 bases. After removal of 1 base from V and 4 bases from J, the junction contained 3 bases not matched to a gene. This CDR3 is built from 15 residues. Germline V gene data show CDR1 as LGHNA and CDR2 as YNFKEQ. This CDR3 reads CASSQARTGGTEAFF. The CDR3 DNA sequence: TGTGCCAGCAGCCAAGCTCGGACAGGGGGCACTGAAGCTTTCTTT.

The V and J genes are TRBV6-6 and TRBJ1-2, with D perhaps matching TRBD1 (5 bases). Germline CDR1 and CDR2: MNHNY and SVGAGI (reference sequence). The CDR3 extends over 14 amino acids. The V end was cut by 5 bases, the J end by 2 bases, with 12 bases between. Here the CDR3 reads CASSRTGGNYGYTF. Here the CDR3 DNA reads TGTGCCAGCAGTCGGACGGGGGGAAACTATGGCTACACCTTC.

This clone is a singleton in its sample. V is TRBV11-1 and J is TRBJ2-7; tentatively, D is TRBD1 (5 bases). V was pared by 2 bases and J by 6 bases, with 14 bases between. The CDR3 is 14 amino acids. CDR1 is SGHAT, CDR2 FQDESV, per germline (reference sequence). CDR3 coding DNA: TGTGCCAGCAGCTTAAGGGGAAATGATCCCGAGCAGTACTTC. Translated, it gives CASSLRGNDPEQYF.

V is TRBV6-5 and J is TRBJ2-5; D may be TRBD2 (5 bases). V was trimmed by 2 bases and J by 0 bases, leaving 13 bases between them. CDR3 length equals 16 residues. CDR1 MNHEY and CDR2 SVGAGI come from the germline V gene. In DNA, the CDR3 is TGTGCCAGCAGTTACCCGGCGGGCTGGTACCAAGAGACCCAGTACTTC. Translated, it gives CASSYPAGWYQETQYF.

This clone was seen a single time. The V call is TRBV5-5, the J call TRBJ2-2; D is uncertain. The CDR3 is 14 residues long. Trimming cost V 4 bases and J 4 bases, with 11 bases left between them. Germline V lookup: CDR1 SGHKS, CDR2 YYEKEE (reference sequence). The CDR3 is CASSIGPSTGELFF. The CDR3, as DNA: TGTGCCAGCAGCATCGGACCGAGCACCGGGGAGCTGTTTTTT.

The chain carries TRBV7-2 and TRBJ1-1, with TRBD1 as a possible D gene (5 bases). The CDR3 spans 16 residues. Trimming pared 5 bases from V and 4 bases from J, leaving 20 bases between. Germline V gives CDR1 SGHTA, CDR2 FQGNSA. This CDR3 is CASSPWGAGTATEAFF. Written as DNA, the CDR3 is TGTGCCAGCAGCCCGTGGGGCGCAGGAACGGCCACTGAAGCTTTCTTT.

This clone was found a few times. This chain joins TRBV7-9 and TRBJ1-2; D is ambiguous. Germline CDR1 is SEHNR and CDR2 is FQNEAQ (reference sequence). CDR3 length: 14 residues. The V end lost 1 base, the J end lost 7 bases, and 13 bases lay between the germline ends. CDR3 sequence (DNA): TGTGCCAGCAGCTTAGATCCCGATCCAGCTGGCTACACCTTC. Translated, it gives CASSLDPDPAGYTF.

The chain has TRBV7-8 and TRBJ1-4; 10 bases line up with TRBD1. CDR1 is SGHVS, CDR2 FQNEAQ, per germline. The J segment lost 8 bases and the V segment lost 5 bases, leaving 8 bases of the junction unmatched. This CDR3 comprises 15 residues. The DNA for the CDR3 is TGTGCCAGCAGCACCGAGGACAGGGGGGGAGAAAAACTGTTTTTT. It specifies CASSTEDRGGEKLFF.

Worth noting for this clone: A read error may produce the germline difference seen at one junction end. The V gene is TRBV7-6, the J gene TRBJ2-3; the D call may be TRBD1 or TRBD2 (6 bases each). CDR1 and CDR2 from the germline V gene are SGHVS and FNYEAQ. The CDR3 runs to 15 residues. The DNA of the CDR3 is TGTGCCAGCACCTTAGGAGGGGGAAGCACAGATACGCAGTATTTT. It translates to CASTLGGGSTDTQYF.

Sample share makes this clone medium-sized (0.01 to 0.1%). Here the CDR3 reads CASSSNTGELFF. As DNA, the CDR3 is TGTGCCAGCAGTTCCAACACCGGGGAGCTGTTTTTT. The chain uses TRBV27 and TRBJ2-2, with D hard to call. The CDR3 extends over 12 amino acids. Between the trimmed V and J ends, which lost 4 bases and 2 bases, there was a span of 2 bases. CDR1 and CDR2 from the germline V gene are MNHEY and SMNVEV (reference sequence).

The chain links TRBV5-6 to TRBJ2-7; D gene ambiguous. Germline V CDR1 and CDR2: SGHDT, YYEEEE. The CDR3 spans 12 residues. Trimming stripped 2 bases from V and 0 bases from J, with 3 bases between. DNA for the CDR3: TGTGCCAGCAGCTTCAACTCCTACGAGCAGTACTTC. Protein product: CASSFNSYEQYF.

The genes are TRBV2 and TRBJ1-3; D remains ambiguous. Germline CDR1 is SNHLY and CDR2 is FYNNEI. V was clipped by 8 bases and J by 4 bases, with 9 bases between them. This CDR3 is built from 12 residues. The CDR3 here is CASYPGGNTIYF. The CDR3 DNA sequence: TGTGCCAGCTATCCTGGAGGAAACACCATATATTTT. Based on the CDR3 plus reference TRBV2 and TRBJ1-3, the full variable domain is EPEVTQTPSHQVTQMGQEVILRCVPISNHLYFYWYRQILGQKVEFLVSFYNNEISEKSEIFDDQFSVERPDGSNFTLKIRSTKLEDSAMYFCASYPGGNTIYFGEGSWLTVV.

The chain has TRBV7-3 and TRBJ2-1; D uncertain. The ends were cut back, 1 base at V and 7 bases at J, with 8 bases in the middle. Germline-derived CDR1 and CDR2 are SGHTA and FQGTGA. The CDR3 loop spans 13 amino acids. The CDR3 loop reads CASSLNFGNEQFF. The CDR3 bases are TGTGCCAGCAGCTTAAATTTCGGTAATGAGCAGTTCTTC.

This clone was recorded once. The junction does not match germline at one end; this may be a read error. This sequence joins TRBV7-7 and TRBJ1-6; D uncertain. CDR3 length: 14 amino acids. The germline V gene has CDR1 SSHAT and CDR2 FNYEAQ (reference sequence). The CDR3: CASSLSPTNSPLHF. The CDR3 region has the DNA TGTGCTAGCAGCTTATCTCCGACCAATTCACCCCTCCACTTT.

This clone appeared a few times. V gene TRBV15 combines with J gene TRBJ2-5; D is uncertain. Germline V CDR1 and CDR2: LNHNV, YYDKDF (reference sequence). The CDR3 sequence is 13 residues long. Between the trimmed V and J ends, which lost 5 bases and 5 bases, there was a span of 12 bases. DNA for the CDR3: TGTGCCACCAGCTCCGTAGCCGGGGAGACCCAGTACTTC. It encodes CATSSVAGETQYF.

The chain combines TRBV5-1 with TRBJ1-5; the match to TRBD1 covers 7 bases. Per the germline V gene, CDR1 is SGHRS and CDR2 is YFSETQ. The V gene end was trimmed by 4 bases and the J gene end by 6 bases; junction bases not matched to a gene: 4. This CDR3 region has 13 residues. The CDR3 loop reads CASSRTGGQPQHF. CDR3 sequence (DNA): TGCGCCAGCAGCAGGACAGGAGGTCAGCCCCAGCATTTT. The entire variable domain, with the rest obtained from reference TRBV5-1 and TRBJ1-5, is as follows: KAGVTQTPRYLIKTRGQQVTLSCSPISGHRSVSWYQQTPGQGLQFLFEYFSETQRNKGNFPGRFSGRQFSNSRSEMNVSTLELGDSALYLCASSRTGGQPQHFGDGTRLSIL.

The V and J genes are TRBV4-1 and TRBJ2-7; D is perhaps TRBD1 (6 bases). CDR1 is MGHRA, CDR2 YSYEKL, per germline. Trimming removed 4 bases from V and 2 bases from J, with 9 bases in between. The CDR3 runs 13 residues. The CDR3 DNA reads as TGCGCCAGCAGCCCTGGACAGCCCTACGAGCAGTACTTC. Its protein is CASSPGQPYEQYF.

The chain links TRBV6-5 to TRBJ2-7; D unclear. Per germline, CDR1 MNHEY and CDR2 SVGAGI. The CDR3 spans 13 residues. Trimming cost V 2 bases and J 4 bases, with 9 bases left between them. The CDR3 sequence is CASSYEGLYEQYF. The DNA for the CDR3 is TGTGCCAGCAGTTACGAAGGGTTGTACGAGCAGTACTTC.

The V and J genes are TRBV5-5 and TRBJ2-7; D call uncertain. This CDR3 contains 16 residues. Deletions cut 2 bases from V and 4 bases from J, with 19 bases between. CDR1 and CDR2 (germline): SGHKS, YYEKEE (reference sequence). The CDR3 nucleotides read TGTGCCAGCAGCTTTTATGGGTTGGCGGCCACGTACGAGCAGTACTTC. It yields the protein CASSFYGLAATYEQYF.

The J gene is TRBJ1-2, the V gene TRBV7-2; 7 bases agree with TRBD1. CDR3 length equals 18 residues. Losses at the gene ends were 4 bases for V and 8 bases for J; bases not matched to a gene: 22. CDR1 is SGHTA and CDR2 is FQGNSA in the germline V gene. The CDR3 protein is CASSYPYSDRALRLGYTF. In DNA, the CDR3 is TGTGCCAGCAGCTACCCTTACTCAGACAGGGCCCTAAGGTTAGGCTACACCTTC.

The chain links TRBV27 to TRBJ2-7; D remains ambiguous. The CDR3 spans 15 residues. From germline, CDR1 is MNHEY and CDR2 SMNVEV (reference sequence). Trimming removed 0 bases from V and 3 bases from J, with 12 bases in between. The CDR3 here is CASSLSFGSRYEQYF. The CDR3 nucleotides read TGTGCCAGCAGTTTATCATTCGGTTCTCGCTACGAGCAGTACTTC.

This chain links TRBV20-1 with TRBJ1-1; D unclear. V gave up 5 bases and J gave up 6 bases, with 10 bases separating them. The CDR3 is 11 amino acids. The germline gives CDR1 DFQATT, CDR2 SNEGSKA (reference sequence). CDR3 DNA: TGCAGTGCTCTTAGGGTCGCTGAAGCTTTCTTT. It is translated as CSALRVAEAFF.

The V gene is TRBV27, the J gene TRBJ1-1; maybe TRBD1 (6 bases). The CDR3 loop spans 17 amino acids. Trimming removed 5 bases from V and 2 bases from J, with 21 bases in between. Germline loops: CDR1 MNHEY, CDR2 SMNVEV (reference sequence). The CDR3 DNA reads as TGTGCCAGCAGTCCCACCCCCTGGATCAGGGGTAACACTGAAGCTTTCTTT. This gives the protein CASSPTPWIRGNTEAFF.

This clone was counted a few times. The gene calls are TRBV2 and TRBJ1-5; D gene unclear. The CDR3 extends over 18 amino acids. V lost 0 bases and J lost 5, with 20 bases in between. Germline V gives CDR1 SNHLY, CDR2 FYNNEI. The DNA for the CDR3 is TGTGCCAGCAGTGAAGCTCACCCGGACGTCTGGACCGATCAGCCCCAGCATTTT. Protein: CASSEAHPDVWTDQPQHF.